Shown below are 21 T cell receptor beta chains from a single sample sequenced in a study of blood T cells in healthy people across ages. Primed by a sample-barcoded 5' primer and a J-beta primer mix, a second PCR proceeded for about 7 to 12 cycles. TCRdb redid the calling of the 5' RACE reads with MiXCR, one entry per CDR3 protein. The table lists more than 900,000 distinct CDR3 sequences, almost 25% of them singletons. The sample was also linked to a second study, of T cells of mothers and their children.

Sequencing was carried out using blood. These receptors were collected from a girl aged 2-15 years in good health.

J is TRBJ2-7 and V is TRBV9; D call uncertain. V shed 0 bases and J shed 2 bases, with 9 bases lying between them. The CDR3 is 14 amino acids. From germline, CDR1 is SGDLS and CDR2 YYNGEE. CDR3 nucleotides: TGTGCCAGCAGCGTAGGGACCTACCCCTACGAGCAGTACTTC. Protein product: CASSVGTYPYEQYF. The full variable domain, its missing parts supplied by reference TRBV9 and TRBJ2-7, is DSGVTQTPKHLITATGQRVTLRCSPRSGDLSVYWYQQSLDQGLQFLIQYYNGEERAKGNILERFSAQQFPDLHSELNLSSLELGDSALYFCASSVGTYPYEQYFGPGTRLTVT.

The J gene is TRBJ2-3, the V gene TRBV4-3; unclear D gene. CDR3 length: 13 amino acids. V gave up 3 bases and J gave up 4 bases, with 8 bases separating them. CDR1 LGHNA and CDR2 YSLEER come from the germline V gene. For the CDR3, the DNA is TGCGCCAGCAGCCACAATACGGCAGATACGCAGTATTTT. Translation gives CASSHNTADTQYF.

This clonotype was detected many times. The rearrangement uses TRBV7-6 and TRBJ2-5; no clear D. CDR3 length equals 15 residues. Between the trimmed V and J ends, which lost 5 bases and 4 bases, there was a span of 17 bases. Germline V CDR1 and CDR2: SGHVS, FNYEAQ. The CDR3 protein is CASSPSLASRETQYF. The CDR3 DNA is TGTGCCAGCAGCCCTTCTCTGGCGAGTAGAGAGACCCAGTACTTC.

The V and J genes are TRBV11-3 and TRBJ1-6; possible D gene TRBD1, 5 bases. V was pared by 6 bases and J by 8 bases, with 14 bases between. The CDR3 loop spans 14 amino acids. The V gene's germline CDR1 is SGHNT and CDR2 YENEEA. The CDR3 DNA follows: TGTGCCAGCAGTCGGGGCTCAATCGATTCACCCCTCCACTTT. Its protein is CASSRGSIDSPLHF.

In this sample, this clonotype turned up once. This chain uses TRBV7-9 with TRBJ2-6; TRBD2 is a possible D gene (6 bases). Germline V gene data show CDR1 as SEHNR and CDR2 as FQNEAQ (reference sequence). This CDR3 has 16 amino acids. V lost 5 bases and J 4 bases, leaving 15 bases between the germline ends. The chain's CDR3 is CASSPVGGTGANVLTF. In DNA form, the CDR3 reads TGTGCCAGCAGCCCCGTCGGCGGGACCGGGGCCAACGTCCTGACTTTC.

The V and J genes are TRBV12-3 or TRBV12-4 and TRBJ2-1; 8 bases fit TRBD2. V lost 6 bases to trimming and J lost 1 base; unmatched junction nucleotides: 8. CDR3 length: 16 amino acids. CDR3 DNA: TGTGCCAGCAGCTCCCTCTCGGGGGGGTCCTACAATGAGCAGTTCTTC. Residues: CASSSLSGGSYNEQFF.

J is TRBJ2-1 and V is TRBV20-1; TRBD2 matches at 11 bases. The V and J ends lost 5 bases and 4 bases, in that order; junction bases with no gene match: 7. Germline-derived CDR1 and CDR2 are DFQATT and SNEGSKA (reference sequence). CDR3 length: 15 amino acids. The CDR3 spells CSAQVGLADYNEQFF. Written as DNA, the CDR3 is TGCAGTGCTCAGGTGGGACTAGCGGATTACAATGAGCAGTTCTTC.

V usage is TRBV29-1 and J usage is TRBJ1-1; D remains unclear. Trimming pared 6 bases from V and 1 base from J, leaving 6 bases between. The CDR3 runs 11 residues. Germline V lookup: CDR1 SQVTM, CDR2 ANQGSEA. The CDR3 loop reads CSVNSNTEAFF. Written as DNA, the CDR3 is TGCAGCGTCAATTCGAACACTGAAGCTTTCTTT. The full variable domain, in which reference TRBV29-1 and TRBJ1-1 provide the parts outside the CDR3, is SAVISQKPSRDICQRGTSLTIQCQVDSQVTMMFWYRQQPGQSLTLIATANQGSEATYESGFVIDKFPISRPNLTFSTLTVSNMSPEDSSIYLCSVNSNTEAFFGQGTRLTVV.

This rearrangement joins TRBV5-1 to TRBJ2-5; possible D gene TRBD1, 6 bases. The J call may be in error: the DNA end matches TRBJ2-7 better. The length of the CDR3 is 16 residues. CDR1 and CDR2 (germline): SGHRS, YFSETQ. The CDR3 region is CASKGDGTTNSYEQYF. The CDR3 DNA sequence: TGCGCCAGCAAGGGGGACGGAACTACCAATTCCTACGAGCAGTACTTC.

This sequence joins TRBV5-5 and TRBJ2-1; D unresolved. The CDR3 sequence is 11 residues long. Germline V lookup: CDR1 SGHKS, CDR2 YYEKEE (reference sequence). The V gene lost 6 bases and the J gene lost 10 bases, with 11 bases spanning the gap. The CDR3 spells CASMLVGEQFF. The DNA of the CDR3 is TGTGCCAGCATGCTTGTGGGCGAGCAGTTCTTC.

Many counts were recorded for this clonotype. The rearrangement links TRBV9 to TRBJ2-1; 9 bases match TRBD1. The DNA end is a closer match to TRBJ2-7, so the J assignment may be wrong. There are 13 residues in the CDR3. In germline, CDR1 is SGDLS, CDR2 YYNGEE. DNA of the CDR3: TGTGCCAGCAGCGTGGACAGGGGCTACGAGCAGTACTTC. Amino acids: CASSVDRGYEQYF.

This chain uses TRBV20-1 with TRBJ2-1, with D perhaps matching TRBD2 (5 bases). CDR1 and CDR2 (germline): DFQATT, SNEGSKA (reference sequence). This CDR3 has 13 residues. The CDR3 reads CREEDDSYNEQFF. CDR3 nucleotide sequence: TGCAGAGAGGAGGACGACTCCTACAATGAGCAGTTCTTC.

The CDR3 protein is CASSREWGSTDTQYF. CDR3 DNA: TGTGCCAGCAGCCGTGAATGGGGGAGCACAGATACGCAGTATTTT. This chain uses TRBV5-5 with TRBJ2-3, with D tentatively TRBD1 or TRBD2 (5 bases each). CDR3 size: 15 residues. Trimming took 4 bases from V and 0 from J, leaving 12 bases between them. The germline V gene has CDR1 SGHKS and CDR2 YYEKEE (reference sequence).

The sample holds one count of this clonotype. The genes are TRBV11-2 and TRBJ2-5, with D unresolved. The last part of the DNA fits TRBJ2-7 better; the J call may be wrong. This CDR3 has 15 residues. Germline V gene sequence: CDR1 SGHAT, CDR2 FQNNGV. DNA of the CDR3: TGTGCCAGCAGCTTAGAGCTAACCCCTTCCTACGAGCAGTACTTC. This gives the protein CASSLELTPSYEQYF.

This clonotype has a handful of counts. The chain is built from TRBV29-1 and TRBJ2-5; 12 bases align to TRBD2. The CDR3 has 14 residues. The ends lost 6 bases at V and 5 bases at J; junction bases unmatched: 7. Germline V gene data show CDR1 as SQVTM and CDR2 as ANQGSEA. CDR3 DNA sequence: TGCAGCGTCTTAGGACTAGCGGGAATGGAGACCCAGTACTTC. This encodes CSVLGLAGMETQYF.

V is TRBV5-1 and J is TRBJ1-1, with D maybe TRBD1 (5 bases). The ends were cut back, 0 bases at V and 9 bases at J, with 15 bases in the middle. The CDR3 spans 14 residues. Germline V gene data show CDR1 as SGHRS and CDR2 as YFSETQ. The CDR3 DNA reads TGCGCCAGCAGCTTGGTGAGGGACCTTGGCCAAGCTTTCTTT. Translation gives CASSLVRDLGQAFF.

The chain uses TRBV11-2 and TRBJ1-4; D is unclear. The CDR3 has 12 residues. The V end was cut by 5 bases, the J end by 8 bases, with 9 bases between. Germline V lookup: CDR1 SGHAT, CDR2 FQNNGV. As DNA, the CDR3 is TGTGCCAGCAGCCCATCACTGGAAAAACTGTTTTTT. The encoded protein is CASSPSLEKLFF.

This clonotype was seen more than once but under ten times. The chain joins TRBV4-3 to TRBJ1-2; the D gene is possibly TRBD1 (6 bases). With 2 bases removed from V and 4 bases from J, the gap between germline ends came to 26 bases. The germline V gene has CDR1 LGHNA and CDR2 YSLEER. This CDR3 is built from 19 residues. CDR3 region: CASSQRNKLQGIPGYGYTF. The CDR3 coding sequence is TGCGCCAGCAGCCAACGGAATAAATTACAGGGTATTCCGGGCTATGGCTACACCTTC.

This clonotype was recorded many times. J is TRBJ2-5 and V is TRBV10-1, with 8 nucleotides matching TRBD2. The junction had 3 bases not matched to a gene; V was cut back by 4 bases and J by 5 bases. From germline, CDR1 is WNHNN and CDR2 SYGVQD (reference sequence). This CDR3 contains 13 residues. The CDR3 DNA follows: TGCGCCAGCAGTGCAGCGGGAGAGGAGACCCAGTACTTC. It specifies CASSAAGEETQYF.

The rearrangement uses TRBV7-3 and TRBJ2-1, with 10 nucleotides matching TRBD2. The CDR3 consists of 17 residues. The germline gives CDR1 SGHTA, CDR2 FQGTGA. The ends lost 5 bases at V and 4 bases at J; junction bases unmatched: 11. As DNA, the CDR3 is TGTGCCAGCAGCGCAGGAGTAGCGGGGGGTTATTACAATGAGCAGTTCTTC. Its protein is CASSAGVAGGYYNEQFF.

The J gene is TRBJ2-5, the V gene TRBV11-1; 8 bases are a match to TRBD2. CDR1 and CDR2 from the germline V gene are SGHAT and FQDESV (reference sequence). With V trimmed by 2 bases and J by 3 bases, 5 bases remained unmatched. The CDR3 is 15 residues long. CDR3 in DNA: TGTGCCAGCAGCTTATTACTAGCGGAGGAAGAGACCCAGTACTTC. Translation gives CASSLLLAEEETQYF.